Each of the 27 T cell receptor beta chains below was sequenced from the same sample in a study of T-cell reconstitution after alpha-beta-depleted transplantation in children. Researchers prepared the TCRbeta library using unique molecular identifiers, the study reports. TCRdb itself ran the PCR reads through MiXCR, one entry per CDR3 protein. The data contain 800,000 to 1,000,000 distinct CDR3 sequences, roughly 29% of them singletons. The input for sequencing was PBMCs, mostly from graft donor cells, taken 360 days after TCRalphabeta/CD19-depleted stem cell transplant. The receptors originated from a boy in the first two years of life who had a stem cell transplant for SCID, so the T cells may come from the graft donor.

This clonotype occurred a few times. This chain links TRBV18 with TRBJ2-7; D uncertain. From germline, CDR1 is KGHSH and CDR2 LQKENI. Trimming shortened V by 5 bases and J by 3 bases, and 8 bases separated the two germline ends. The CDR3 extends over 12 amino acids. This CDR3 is CASSELGYEQYF. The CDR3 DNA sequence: TGTGCCAGCTCAGAATTGGGCTACGAGCAGTACTTC. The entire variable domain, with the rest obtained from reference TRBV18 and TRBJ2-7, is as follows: NAGVMQNPRHLVRRRGQEARLRCSPMKGHSHVYWYRQLPEEGLKFMVYLQKENIIDESGMPKERFSAEFPKEGPSILRIQQVVRGDSAAYFCASSELGYEQYFGPGTRLTVT.

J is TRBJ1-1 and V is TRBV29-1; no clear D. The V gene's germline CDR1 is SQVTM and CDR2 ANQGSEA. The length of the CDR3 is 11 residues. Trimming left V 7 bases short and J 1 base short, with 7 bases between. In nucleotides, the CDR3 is TGCAGCGGGGTAGAGAACACTGAAGCTTTCTTT. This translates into CSGVENTEAFF.

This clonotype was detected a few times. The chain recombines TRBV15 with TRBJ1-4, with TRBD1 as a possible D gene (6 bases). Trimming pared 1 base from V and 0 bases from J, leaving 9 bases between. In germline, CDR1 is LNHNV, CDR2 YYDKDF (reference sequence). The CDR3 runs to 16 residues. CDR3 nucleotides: TGTGCCACCAGCAGAGTACAGGGAGCAACTAATGAAAAACTGTTTTTT. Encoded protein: CATSRVQGATNEKLFF.

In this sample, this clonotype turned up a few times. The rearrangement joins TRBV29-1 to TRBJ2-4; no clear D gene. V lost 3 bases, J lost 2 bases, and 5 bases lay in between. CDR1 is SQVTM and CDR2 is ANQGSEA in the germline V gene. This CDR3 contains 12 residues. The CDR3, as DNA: TGCAGCGTTGAGGGAACCAAAAACATTCAGTACTTC. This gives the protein CSVEGTKNIQYF. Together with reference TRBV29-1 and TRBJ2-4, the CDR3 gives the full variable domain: SAVISQKPSRDICQRGTSLTIQCQVDSQVTMMFWYRQQPGQSLTLIATANQGSEATYESGFVIDKFPISRPNLTFSTLTVSNMSPEDSSIYLCSVEGTKNIQYFGAGTRLSVL.

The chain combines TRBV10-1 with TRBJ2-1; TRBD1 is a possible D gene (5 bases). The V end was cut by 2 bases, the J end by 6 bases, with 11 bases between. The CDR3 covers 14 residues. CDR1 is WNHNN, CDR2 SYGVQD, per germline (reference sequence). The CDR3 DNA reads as TGCGCCAGCAGTGAGAATACAGGCGTCAATGAGCAGTTCTTC. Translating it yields CASSENTGVNEQFF.

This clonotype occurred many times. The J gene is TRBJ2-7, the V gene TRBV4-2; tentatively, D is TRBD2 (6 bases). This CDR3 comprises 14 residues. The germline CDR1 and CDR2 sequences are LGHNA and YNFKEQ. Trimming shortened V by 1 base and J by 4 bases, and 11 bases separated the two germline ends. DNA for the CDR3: TGTGCCAGCAGCCAAGGGGCGGGGAAGTACGAGCAGTACTTC. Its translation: CASSQGAGKYEQYF.

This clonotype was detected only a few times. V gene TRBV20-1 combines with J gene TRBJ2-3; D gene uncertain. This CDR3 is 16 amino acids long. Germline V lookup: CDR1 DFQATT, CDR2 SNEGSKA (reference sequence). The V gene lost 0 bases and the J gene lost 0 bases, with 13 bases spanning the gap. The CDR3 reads CSARDLSRPSTDTQYF. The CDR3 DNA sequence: TGCAGTGCTAGAGATTTAAGCAGGCCGAGCACAGATACGCAGTATTTT.

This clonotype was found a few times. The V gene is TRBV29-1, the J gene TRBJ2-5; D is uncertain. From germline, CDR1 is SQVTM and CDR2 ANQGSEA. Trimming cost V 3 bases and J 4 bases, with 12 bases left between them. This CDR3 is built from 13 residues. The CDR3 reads CSVESPTAETQYF. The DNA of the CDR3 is TGCAGCGTTGAGTCTCCGACGGCAGAGACCCAGTACTTC. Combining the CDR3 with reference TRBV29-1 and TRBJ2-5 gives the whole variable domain SAVISQKPSRDICQRGTSLTIQCQVDSQVTMMFWYRQQPGQSLTLIATANQGSEATYESGFVIDKFPISRPNLTFSTLTVSNMSPEDSSIYLCSVESPTAETQYFGPGTRLLVL.

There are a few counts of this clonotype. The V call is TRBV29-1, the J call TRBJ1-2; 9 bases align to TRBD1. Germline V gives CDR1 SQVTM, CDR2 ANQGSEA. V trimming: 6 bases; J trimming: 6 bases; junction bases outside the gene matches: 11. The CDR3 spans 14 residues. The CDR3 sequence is CSVAPGQGGNGYTF. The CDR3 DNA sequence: TGCAGCGTCGCGCCGGGACAGGGAGGCAATGGCTACACCTTC.

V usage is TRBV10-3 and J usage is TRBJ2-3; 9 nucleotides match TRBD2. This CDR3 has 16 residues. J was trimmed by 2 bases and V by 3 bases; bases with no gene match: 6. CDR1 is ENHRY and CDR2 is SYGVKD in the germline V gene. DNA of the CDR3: TGTGCCATCAGTGACCCTCTAGCGGGGATCACAGATACGCAGTATTTT. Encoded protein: CAISDPLAGITDTQYF.

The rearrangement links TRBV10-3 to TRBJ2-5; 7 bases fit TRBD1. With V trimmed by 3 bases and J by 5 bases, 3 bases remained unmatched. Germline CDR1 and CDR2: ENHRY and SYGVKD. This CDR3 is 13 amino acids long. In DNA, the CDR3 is TGTGCCATCAGTGACGGGACAGCGGAGACCCAGTACTTC. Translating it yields CAISDGTAETQYF.

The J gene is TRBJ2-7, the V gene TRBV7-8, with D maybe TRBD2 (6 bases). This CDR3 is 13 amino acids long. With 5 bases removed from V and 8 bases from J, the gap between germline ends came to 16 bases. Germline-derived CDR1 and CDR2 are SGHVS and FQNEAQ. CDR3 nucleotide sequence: TGTGCCAGCAGCACTAGGGACTTCCTTAAGCAGTACTTC. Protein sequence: CASSTRDFLKQYF.

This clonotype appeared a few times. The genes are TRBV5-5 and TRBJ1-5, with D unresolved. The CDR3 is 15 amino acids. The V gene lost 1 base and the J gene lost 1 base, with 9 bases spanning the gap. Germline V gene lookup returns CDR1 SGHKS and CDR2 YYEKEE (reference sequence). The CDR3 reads CASSLLDLSNQPQHF. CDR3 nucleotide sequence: TGTGCCAGCAGCTTGTTAGATTTAAGCAATCAGCCCCAGCATTTT.

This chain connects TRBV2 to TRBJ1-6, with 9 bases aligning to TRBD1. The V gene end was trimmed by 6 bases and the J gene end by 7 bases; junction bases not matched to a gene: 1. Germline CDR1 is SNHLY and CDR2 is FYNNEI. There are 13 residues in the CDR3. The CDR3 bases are TGTGCCAGCAGGGGACAGGGCAATTCACCCCTCCACTTT. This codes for CASRGQGNSPLHF.

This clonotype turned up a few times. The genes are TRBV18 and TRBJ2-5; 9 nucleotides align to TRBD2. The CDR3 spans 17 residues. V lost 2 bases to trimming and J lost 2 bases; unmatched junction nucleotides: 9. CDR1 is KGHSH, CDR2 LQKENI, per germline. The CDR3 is CASSPRGLAGLQETQYF. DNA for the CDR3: TGTGCCAGCTCACCAAGGGGGCTAGCGGGATTGCAAGAGACCCAGTACTTC. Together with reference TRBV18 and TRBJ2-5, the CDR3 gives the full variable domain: NAGVMQNPRHLVRRRGQEARLRCSPMKGHSHVYWYRQLPEEGLKFMVYLQKENIIDESGMPKERFSAEFPKEGPSILRIQQVVRGDSAAYFCASSPRGLAGLQETQYFGPGTRLLVL.

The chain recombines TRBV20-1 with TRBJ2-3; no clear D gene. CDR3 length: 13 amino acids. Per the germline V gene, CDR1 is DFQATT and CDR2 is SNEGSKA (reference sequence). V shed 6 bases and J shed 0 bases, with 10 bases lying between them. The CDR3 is CSAVTSSTDTQYF. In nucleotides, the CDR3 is TGCAGTGCCGTAACCTCTAGCACAGATACGCAGTATTTT.

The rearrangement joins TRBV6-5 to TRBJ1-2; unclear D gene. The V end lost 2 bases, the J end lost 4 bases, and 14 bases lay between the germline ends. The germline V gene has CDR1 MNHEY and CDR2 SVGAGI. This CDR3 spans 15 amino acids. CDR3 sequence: CASSYRFGNLYGYTF. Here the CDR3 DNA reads TGTGCCAGCAGTTACAGATTCGGTAACCTCTATGGCTACACCTTC.

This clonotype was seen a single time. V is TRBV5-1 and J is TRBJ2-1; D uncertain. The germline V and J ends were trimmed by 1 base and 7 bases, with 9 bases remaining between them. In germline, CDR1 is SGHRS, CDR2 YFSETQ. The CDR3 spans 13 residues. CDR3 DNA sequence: TGCGCCAGCAGCTTGACAGTCTCGAATGAGCAGTTCTTC. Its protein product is CASSLTVSNEQFF.

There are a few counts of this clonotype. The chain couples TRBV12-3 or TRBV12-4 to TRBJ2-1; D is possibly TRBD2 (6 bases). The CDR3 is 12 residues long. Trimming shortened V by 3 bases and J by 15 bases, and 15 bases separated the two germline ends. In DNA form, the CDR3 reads TGTGCCAGCAGTTTTTGGGGAGGACGGCCGTTCTTC. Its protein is CASSFWGGRPFF.

Written as DNA, the CDR3 is TGTGCCAGCGGAACAGGGCGGTTTGGCAATCAGCCCCAGCATTTT. It is translated as CASGTGRFGNQPQHF. The chain employs TRBV7-9 and TRBJ1-5; possibly TRBD1 for D (6 bases). CDR3 length: 15 amino acids. Between the trimmed V and J ends, which lost 8 bases and 2 bases, there was a span of 16 bases. Germline V gene sequence: CDR1 SEHNR, CDR2 FQNEAQ (reference sequence).

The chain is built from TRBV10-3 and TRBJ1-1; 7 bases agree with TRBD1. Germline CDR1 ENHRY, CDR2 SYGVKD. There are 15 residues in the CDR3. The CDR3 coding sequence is TGTACCTTCAGTTCCAGACAGGGATGGGGCACTGAAGCTTTCTTT. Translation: CTFSSRQGWGTEAFF.

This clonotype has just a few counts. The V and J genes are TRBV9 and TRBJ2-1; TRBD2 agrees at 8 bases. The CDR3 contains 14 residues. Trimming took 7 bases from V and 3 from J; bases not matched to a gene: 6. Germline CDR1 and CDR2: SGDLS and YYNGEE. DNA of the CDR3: TGTGCCAGCTCGGGGGGGAATTACTACAATGAGCAGTTCTTC. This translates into CASSGGNYYNEQFF.

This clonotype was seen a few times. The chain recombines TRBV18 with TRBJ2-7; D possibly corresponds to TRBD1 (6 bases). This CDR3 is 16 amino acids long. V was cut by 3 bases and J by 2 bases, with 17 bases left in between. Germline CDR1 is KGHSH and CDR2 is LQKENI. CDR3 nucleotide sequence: TGTGCCAGCTCACCTCCCCTCCGGGACACAGCCTACGAGCAGTACTTC. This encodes CASSPPLRDTAYEQYF.

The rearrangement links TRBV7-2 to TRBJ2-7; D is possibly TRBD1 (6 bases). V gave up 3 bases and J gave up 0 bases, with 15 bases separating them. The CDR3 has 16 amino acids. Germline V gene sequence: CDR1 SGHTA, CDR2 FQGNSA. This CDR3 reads CASSFPGTYSSYEQYF. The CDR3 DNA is TGTGCCAGCAGCTTTCCCGGGACATATAGCTCCTACGAGCAGTACTTC.

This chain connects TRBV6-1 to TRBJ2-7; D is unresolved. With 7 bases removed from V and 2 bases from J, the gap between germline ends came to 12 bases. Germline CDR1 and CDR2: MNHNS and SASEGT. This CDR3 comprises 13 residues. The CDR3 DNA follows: TGTGCCAGCATGCGTGGCCCTACCTACGAGCAGTACTTC. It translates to CASMRGPTYEQYF.

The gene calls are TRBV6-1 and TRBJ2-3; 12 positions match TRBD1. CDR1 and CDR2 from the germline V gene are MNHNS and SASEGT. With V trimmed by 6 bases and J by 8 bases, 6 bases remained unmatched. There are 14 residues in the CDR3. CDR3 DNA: TGTGCCAGCAGCGGGACAGGGGGCACGTCTACGCAGTATTTT. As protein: CASSGTGGTSTQYF.

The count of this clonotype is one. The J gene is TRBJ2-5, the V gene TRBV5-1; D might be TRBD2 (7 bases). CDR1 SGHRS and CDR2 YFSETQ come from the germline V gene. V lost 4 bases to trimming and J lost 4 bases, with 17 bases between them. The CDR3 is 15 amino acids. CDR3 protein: CASSLRPGGGETQYF. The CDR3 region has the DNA TGCGCCAGCAGCCTCCGGCCGGGGGGCGGAGAGACCCAGTACTTC.